The rows below give T cell receptor beta chains drawn from one sample of a study of cytomegalovirus exposure and HLA in healthy donors. Produced via immunoSEQ multiplex PCR; TCRdb's table is partial and in-frame only. The sample shows roughly 120,000 clones, around 68% of them seen only once. The sequencing sample was made of PBMCs. Receptor source: a woman between 45 and 65 years old in good health and CMV-seropositive. Both conserved end residues are part of each CDR3. The D gene is left open where the match is weak. For some rows the clone size is stated as once, few or many, or as a class when expanded; others skip it.

J,V,D,size,DNA,CDR3
TRBJ1-1,TRBV9,.,.,TGTGCCAGCAGCGTAGGAGCAGGGTTGAACACTGAAGCTTTCTTT,CASSVGAGLNTEAFF
TRBJ1-5,TRBV19,.,.,TGTGCCAGTAGTAGGACCCGCCAGGGTCAGCCCCAGCATTTT,CASSRTRQGQPQHF
TRBJ2-3,TRBV2,TRBD2,.,TGTGCCAGCAGTGAACTAGCGGGGGGCACAGATACGCAGTATTTT,CASSELAGGTDTQYF
TRBJ1-6,TRBV4-3,.,.,TGCGCCAGCAGCCAACAGCGGGGCCCGAGCTCCTATAATTCACCCCTCCACTTT,CASSQQRGPSSYNSPLHF
TRBJ2-7,TRBV5-4,TRBD1,.,TGTGCCAGCAGCTTTGGGGGACAGGGGAGCTACGAGCAGTACTTC,CASSFGGQGSYEQYF
TRBJ1-5,TRBV2,.,few,TGTGCCAGCAGTGAAGGGGTTCGCCGGGGCAATCAGCCCCAGCATTTT,CASSEGVRRGNQPQHF
TRBJ1-2,TRBV4-1,TRBD1,once,TGCGCCAGCAGCCCCGGGGACAGGGATTACGGTGGCTACACCTTC,CASSPGDRDYGGYTF
TRBJ1-1,TRBV18,.,.,TGTGCCAGCTCACCACCCGGACAATTGAATGAAGCTTTCTTT,CASSPPGQLNEAFF
TRBJ2-3,TRBV5-6,TRBD1,.,TGTGCCAGCAGCGCCTGGGACAGGGGATTTGTTGATACGCAGTATTTT,CASSAWDRGFVDTQYF
TRBJ2-2,TRBV10-1,TRBD1,.,TGCGCCAGCAGTGACCGACAGGGGAACACCGGGGAGCTGTTTTTT,CASSDRQGNTGELFF
TRBJ1-4,TRBV6-6,TRBD1,few,TGTGCCAGCACAGGGGGGTCTAATGAAAAACTGTTTTTT,CASTGGSNEKLFF
TRBJ1-1,TRBV7-2,TRBD1,.,TGTGCCAGCAGCTTTACAGGGGGGAACACTGAAGCTTTCTTT,CASSFTGGNTEAFF
TRBJ2-2,TRBV5-4,TRBD1,.,TGTGCCAGCAGCTTGGACAGGGGGAACACCGGGGAGCTGTTTTTT,CASSLDRGNTGELFF
TRBJ1-1,TRBV6-5,TRBD1,.,TGTGCCAGCAATGAAGGGGGCGCCACTGAAGCTTTCTTT,CASNEGGATEAFF
TRBJ2-7,TRBV19,.,few,TGTGCCAGTAGCACCACCCCCTCAGTAGAGCAGTACTTC,CASSTTPSVEQYF
TRBJ2-2,TRBV6-4,.,.,TGTGCCAGCAAACGACAGGACTCCACCGGGGAGCTGTTTTTT,CASKRQDSTGELFF
TRBJ1-1,TRBV25-1,.,.,TGTGCCAGCAGTCTTACAGGGTTCATGAACACTGAAGCTTTCTTT,CASSLTGFMNTEAFF
TRBJ1-2,TRBV30,TRBD1,.,TGTGCCCGCAGCTCGCAGGGACAGGGTTCCCGCTACACCTTC,CARSSQGQGSRYTF
TRBJ1-1,TRBV5-1,.,.,TGCGCCAGCAGCTTGGACGAGGGTAGAACTGAAGCTTTCTTT,CASSLDEGRTEAFF
TRBJ2-2,TRBV5-1,.,.,TGCGCCAGCAGCTTGCGGATGACACAAAACACCGGGGAGCTGTTTTTT,CASSLRMTQNTGELFF
TRBJ2-1,TRBV30,.,.,TGTGCCTGGACTAGGGGCAGCTACAATGAGCAGTTCTTC,CAWTRGSYNEQFF
TRBJ1-2,TRBV5-1,TRBD1,.,TGCGCCAGCAGCTTGGCCTCAGGGGGCTTCTATGGCTACACCTTC,CASSLASGGFYGYTF
TRBJ1-1,TRBV14,.,.,TGTGCCAGCAGCCAAGGGAGAGTGAACACTGAAGCTTTCTTT,CASSQGRVNTEAFF
TRBJ1-2,TRBV10-3,.,.,TGTGCCATCAGCCAGGATAACTATGGCTACACCTTC,CAISQDNYGYTF
TRBJ1-2,TRBV28,.,.,TGTGCCAGCAGTTCGACAGCCCTTTGGTATGGCTACACCTTC,CASSSTALWYGYTF
TRBJ2-1,TRBV4-2,TRBD2,.,TGTGCCAGCAGCCACCTACTAGCGGGAGGAGGTAATGAGCAGTTCTTC,CASSHLLAGGGNEQFF
TRBJ2-3,TRBV19,.,.,TGTGCCAGTAGTCCGGAGTTCTCAGATACGCAGTATTTT,CASSPEFSDTQYF
TRBJ2-7,TRBV11-2,TRBD2,.,TGTGCCAGCAGCCGAAGGTCGTCTAGCGGGATGAGCTCCTACGAGCAGTACTTC,CASSRRSSSGMSSYEQYF
TRBJ1-3,TRBV27,.,.,TGTGCCAGCAGTTTCCTCCCCCCCGCGGGTCCTGGAAACACCATATATTTT,CASSFLPPAGPGNTIYF
TRBJ2-3,TRBV7-9,.,once,TGTGCCAGCAGCTCCCGAACAGGGACAGATACGCAGTATTTT,CASSSRTGTDTQYF
TRBJ1-1,TRBV4-2,.,few,TGTGCCAGCAGCCAAGGGAGGTCGGGAACTGAAGCTTTCTTT,CASSQGRSGTEAFF
TRBJ1-5,TRBV18,TRBD1,.,TGTGCCAGCTCAGAGGGGGCCGGCAATCAGCCCCAGCATTTT,CASSEGAGNQPQHF
TRBJ2-5,TRBV7-9,.,.,TGTGCCAGCAGCTTATTTGCCGGCAGCGAAGAGACCCAGTACTTC,CASSLFAGSEETQYF
TRBJ1-3,TRBV7-2,TRBD1,few,TGTGCCAGCAGCTCATTGGACAGGGCTGGAAACACCATATATTTT,CASSSLDRAGNTIYF